This note documents a single T cell receptor beta chain sequence. Antigen specificity is unknown. Trimming took 3 bases from V and 4 from J, leaving 6 bases between them. CDR1 is ENHRY, CDR2 SYGVKD, per germline. This CDR3 region has 12 residues. The data are from a study of T cell responses to AZD1222 COVID-19 vaccine. Study in general: Pooling of second doses given at about 4 or about 12 weeks was done. General study points: Donors skewed white British and female; clonal diversity was possibly underestimated.

TCRdb's copy holds only in-frame clones and misses some; the assay was immunoSEQ multiplex PCR. This table has some 190,000 clones, around 92% appearing once. J is TRBJ1-2 and V is TRBV10-3; D is unresolved. The source is an adult in good health. The specimen was peripheral blood, collected on day 0 of AZD1222 vaccination. The CDR3: CAISEGSYGYTF. CDR3 DNA sequence: TGTGCCATCAGTGAAGGCAGCTATGGCTACACCTTC.